A single sample gave rise to the 17 T cell receptor beta chains below, sequenced in a study of cytomegalovirus exposure and HLA in healthy donors. The primer mix had 60 Vbeta and 13 Jbeta primers. Using immunoSEQ multiplex PCR, the repertoire was profiled, and TCRdb retains in-frame clones only, with some absent. The data contain roughly 140,000 clones, about 79% of them singletons. The sequencing input was PBMCs. The receptors were gathered from a male donor in good health and CMV-seronegative.

The chain employs TRBV7-3 and TRBJ2-1; TRBD2 is a possible D gene (6 bases). CDR3 size: 18 residues. V was cut by 5 bases and J by 9 bases, with 29 bases left in between. Germline assignment: CDR1 SGHTA and CDR2 FQGTGA. CDR3 residues: CASSEIVTPAGGGGEQFF. CDR3 DNA: TGTGCCAGCAGCGAGATAGTAACTCCAGCGGGCGGTGGTGGTGAGCAGTTCTTC.

The chain uses TRBV6-1 and TRBJ1-2; 9 bases map to TRBD1. The V gene end was trimmed by 5 bases and the J gene end by 7 bases; junction bases not matched to a gene: 11. CDR1 is MNHNS, CDR2 SASEGT, per germline. CDR3 size: 15 residues. The CDR3 DNA is TGTGCCAGCAGTTCCCTCACAGGGGGCAATAGTGGCTACACCTTC. Encoded protein: CASSSLTGGNSGYTF.

The V and J genes are TRBV5-1 and TRBJ2-5; D unresolved. Trimming took 2 bases from V and 3 from J, leaving 11 bases between them. The germline CDR1 and CDR2 sequences are SGHRS and YFSETQ. The CDR3 loop spans 14 amino acids. CDR3 in DNA: TGCGCCAGCAGCTTTTTGAGTGCCGAAGAGACCCAGTACTTC. Its translation: CASSFLSAEETQYF.

The J gene is TRBJ2-7, the V gene TRBV30; D unclear. The CDR3 has 13 residues. The germline CDR1 and CDR2 sequences are GTSNPN and SVGIG (reference sequence). V was shortened by 0 bases and J by 6 bases, with 12 bases between the two germline ends. The CDR3 loop is CAWSVNTWAEQYF. In DNA, the CDR3 is TGTGCCTGGAGTGTAAACACCTGGGCCGAGCAGTACTTC.

V usage is TRBV29-1 and J usage is TRBJ1-1, with D hard to call. Germline CDR1 is SQVTM and CDR2 is ANQGSEA. This CDR3 region has 13 residues. The germline V and J ends were trimmed by 7 bases and 0 bases, with 12 bases remaining between them. This CDR3 reads CSASQKMNTEAFF. CDR3 DNA: TGCAGCGCTTCACAGAAAATGAACACTGAAGCTTTCTTT.

V and J are TRBV7-2 and TRBJ1-1; D is uncertain. The CDR3 consists of 14 residues. Trimming left V 3 bases short and J 11 bases short, with 19 bases between. Germline V gene sequence: CDR1 SGHTA, CDR2 FQGNSA. This chain's CDR3 is CASSFSAGLDGAFF. In DNA form, the CDR3 reads TGTGCCAGCAGCTTTTCGGCGGGTCTGGACGGGGCTTTCTTT. Full variable domain (remainder filled in from reference TRBV7-2 and TRBJ1-1): GAGVSQSPSNKVTEKGKDVELRCDPISGHTALYWYRQSLGQGLEFLIYFQGNSAPDKSGLPSDRFSAERTGGSVSTLTIQRTQQEDSAVYLCASSFSAGLDGAFFGQGTRLTVV.

The chain joins TRBV27 to TRBJ1-6, with 7 bases matching TRBD1. CDR1 and CDR2 (germline): MNHEY, SMNVEV (reference sequence). The V gene end was trimmed by 6 bases and the J gene end by 2 bases; junction bases not matched to a gene: 7. The CDR3 sequence is 16 residues long. CDR3 region: CASSPDRVAYNSPLHF. CDR3 bases: TGTGCCAGCAGCCCCGACAGGGTCGCCTATAATTCACCCCTCCACTTT.

The J gene is TRBJ2-6, the V gene TRBV2; 8 bases fit TRBD1. V lost 3 bases and J lost 0; bases outside the gene matches: 4. CDR3 size: 17 residues. Germline V lookup: CDR1 SNHLY, CDR2 FYNNEI. For the CDR3, the DNA is TGTGCCAGCAGTGACGGACAGGGCCCCTCTGGGGCCAACGTCCTGACTTTC. This gives the protein CASSDGQGPSGANVLTF.

This chain joins TRBV10-3 and TRBJ2-3; 8 bases map to TRBD1. V lost 8 bases, J lost 5 bases, and 6 bases stayed unmatched. Germline CDR1 ENHRY, CDR2 SYGVKD. The CDR3 sequence is 13 residues long. CDR3 protein: CAIGQGVEDTQYF. CDR3 nucleotides: TGTGCCATCGGACAGGGTGTTGAAGATACGCAGTATTTT.

V is TRBV18 and J is TRBJ1-4, with TRBD1 identical over 9 bases. Trimming cost V 3 bases and J 10 bases; bases outside gene matches: 12. CDR1 KGHSH and CDR2 LQKENI come from the germline V gene. This CDR3 contains 16 residues. CDR3 nucleotide sequence: TGTGCCAGCTCACCCGGACAGGGGACAGCCTCGGGAAAACTGTTTTTT. The encoded protein is CASSPGQGTASGKLFF.

The chain carries TRBV7-9 and TRBJ2-7, with no clear D. CDR1 SEHNR and CDR2 FQNEAQ come from the germline V gene (reference sequence). The V end was cut by 2 bases, the J end by 3 bases, with 14 bases between. The CDR3 is 15 amino acids. CDR3 amino acids: CASSLSRLYHYEQYF. The CDR3 coding sequence is TGTGCCAGCAGCTTATCTAGGCTTTACCACTACGAGCAGTACTTC.

This sequence joins TRBV2 and TRBJ2-1, with unresolved D. The CDR3 is 13 residues long. Trimming removed 1 base from V and 10 bases from J, with 11 bases in between. CDR1 SNHLY and CDR2 FYNNEI come from the germline V gene. CDR3 nucleotide sequence: TGTGCCAGCAGTGAAGGAGGTGTTTGGGAGCAGTTCTTC. Translation: CASSEGGVWEQFF.

The chain carries TRBV18 and TRBJ1-2; TRBD1 matches at 8 bases. Trimming at V came to 3 bases and at J to 8 bases, leaving 11 bases not matched to a gene. Germline loops: CDR1 KGHSH, CDR2 LQKENI. The CDR3 extends over 15 amino acids. CDR3 loop: CASSPATGVYQGYTF. As DNA, the CDR3 is TGTGCCAGCTCACCGGCGACAGGGGTCTATCAAGGCTACACCTTC.

The table lists this clone with a count of one. The V and J genes are TRBV7-3 and TRBJ2-7, with 12 nucleotides matching TRBD2. CDR3 length: 17 residues. Germline V lookup: CDR1 SGHTA, CDR2 FQGTGA. V was pared by 0 bases and J by 2 bases, with 5 bases of the junction left unmatched. The DNA for the CDR3 is TGTGCCAGCAGCTTAACCCTGACTAGCGGGGGAACCTACGAGCAGTACTTC. The encoded protein is CASSLTLTSGGTYEQYF.

This chain links TRBV18 with TRBJ2-1; 12 bases map to TRBD2. This CDR3 has 16 residues. Germline CDR1 KGHSH, CDR2 LQKENI. V trimming: 4 bases; J trimming: 5 bases; junction bases outside the gene matches: 6. Here the CDR3 reads CASSLPGLAGNNEQFF. The CDR3 DNA reads TGTGCCAGCTCACTACCGGGACTAGCGGGTAACAATGAGCAGTTCTTC.

The chain is built from TRBV30 and TRBJ1-6; 7 nucleotides line up with TRBD1. The CDR3 length is 15 residues. Germline lookup yields CDR1 GTSNPN and CDR2 SVGIG (reference sequence). With 4 bases clipped from V and 9 bases from J, the junction kept 12 bases outside the gene matches. The CDR3 loop reads CAWISAGTESSPLHF. The CDR3 bases are TGTGCCTGGATCTCCGCCGGGACAGAAAGTTCACCCCTCCACTTT.

J is TRBJ2-7 and V is TRBV25-1; 12 positions agree with TRBD1. CDR3 size: 15 residues. Germline V gene sequence: CDR1 MGHDK, CDR2 SYGVNS. V shed 1 base, J shed 7 bases, and the junction held 5 bases outside the gene matches. CDR3: CASSESGQGAREQYF. Here the CDR3 DNA reads TGTGCCAGCAGTGAATCGGGACAGGGGGCGAGGGAGCAGTACTTC.